This TCR beta chain originates from a study of early T cells in non-severe SARS-CoV-2 infection. Study at large: Sequencing targeted bulk RNA from unsorted whole blood, leaving chains unpaired.

Per the germline V gene, CDR1 is MNHNY and CDR2 is SVGAGI (reference sequence). This CDR3 is built from 15 residues. V lost 0 bases and J lost 8; bases outside the gene matches: 6. Comments on this clonotype: Its antigen is still unknown. Possible read error: a much larger clone is one base away.

Individual cDNA molecules were tagged with unique molecular identifiers, the study reported. In TCRdb, the 5' RACE reads were re-called with MiXCR into one record per CDR3 protein. The table records more than 20,000 distinct CDR3 sequences, around 4.3% of them present only once. Regarding the study as a whole: Lookups in VDJdb leaned toward anti-spike CD8 responses and missed private and CD4 specificities.

The chain employs TRBV6-6 and TRBJ2-1; 8 bases align to TRBD1. The clonotype originates from an adult who was a healthcare worker with PCR-confirmed SARS-CoV-2 infection or an uninfected control (not recorded which). The sequenced sample was whole blood. The CDR3 loop is CASSYSGQDGYEQFF. The CDR3 DNA sequence: TGTGCCAGCAGTTACTCGGGACAGGATGGCTATGAGCAGTTCTTC.